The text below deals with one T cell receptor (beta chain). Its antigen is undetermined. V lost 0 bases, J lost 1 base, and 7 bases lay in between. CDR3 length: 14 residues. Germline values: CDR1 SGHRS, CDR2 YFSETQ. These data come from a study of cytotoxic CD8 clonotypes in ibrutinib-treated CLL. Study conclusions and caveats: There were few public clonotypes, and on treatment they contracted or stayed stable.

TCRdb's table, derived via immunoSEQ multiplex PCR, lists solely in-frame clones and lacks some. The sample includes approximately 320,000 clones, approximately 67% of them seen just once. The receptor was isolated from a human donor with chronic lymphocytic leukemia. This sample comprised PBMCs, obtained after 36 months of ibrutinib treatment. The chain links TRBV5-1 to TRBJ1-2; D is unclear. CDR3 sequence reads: CASSLDGVNYGYTF. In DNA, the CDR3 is TGCGCCAGCAGCTTGGACGGGGTTAACTATGGCTACACCTTC.